What follows are 16 T cell receptor beta chains derived from one specimen sequenced in a study of T-cell memory formation after mild COVID-19. TCRdb used MiXCR to reprocess the 5' RACE reads, holding one entry per CDR3 protein. The sample carries 210,000 or so distinct CDR3 sequences, 15% to 20% recorded once. Sequenced: PBMCs or a T cell subset sorted from them (not recorded which). These receptors originate from an adult woman who had mild COVID-19 (a few samples of this study predate the infection). Cell type and time point are not known.

In its sample, this clonotype was seen many times. The junction shows a germline mismatch at one end, possibly a read error. The rearrangement joins TRBV7-7 to TRBJ2-3, with 8 bases aligning to TRBD2. CDR1 is SSHAT and CDR2 is FNYEAQ in the germline V gene (reference sequence). This CDR3 comprises 15 residues. CDR3 loop: CASSPSGGSTDTQYF. CDR3 sequence (DNA): TGTGCTAGCAGCCCCTCGGGGGGGAGCACAGATACGCAGTATTTT.

The CDR3 DNA reads TGCAGCGTGGAATCTCCAGCTAACTATGGCTACACCTTC. It specifies CSVESPANYGYTF. This chain connects TRBV29-1 to TRBJ1-2; D is ambiguous. Trimming removed 6 bases from V and 0 bases from J, with 11 bases in between. Germline-derived CDR1 and CDR2 are SQVTM and ANQGSEA. The CDR3 totals 13 residues.

This clonotype was seen many times. The J gene is TRBJ2-1, the V gene TRBV19; the D is unclear. V shed 3 bases and J shed 2 bases, with 5 bases lying between them. In germline, CDR1 is LNHDA, CDR2 SQIVND (reference sequence). The CDR3 covers 13 residues. The CDR3 sequence: CASSIPPYNEQFF. The CDR3, as DNA: TGTGCCAGTAGTATCCCACCCTACAATGAGCAGTTCTTC. Drawing the rest from reference TRBV19 and TRBJ2-1, the complete variable domain is DGGITQSPKYLFRKEGQNVTLSCEQNLNHDAMYWYRQDPGQGLRLIYYSQIVNDFQKGDIAEGYSVSREKKESFPLTVTSAQKNPTAFYLCASSIPPYNEQFFGPGTRLTVL.

V is TRBV5-5 and J is TRBJ2-3; 11 bases match TRBD1. CDR3 size: 16 residues. CDR1 and CDR2 (germline): SGHKS, YYEKEE (reference sequence). J was trimmed by 10 bases and V by 1 base; bases with no gene match: 11. CDR3: CASSLSAGTGGLSQYF. The DNA of the CDR3 is TGTGCCAGCAGCTTGTCCGCCGGGACAGGGGGTCTTTCGCAGTATTTT.

This clonotype was counted a few times. The chain is built from TRBV5-5 and TRBJ1-5; 11 bases match TRBD1. The CDR3 is made up of 15 amino acids. Germline loops: CDR1 SGHKS, CDR2 YYEKEE (reference sequence). Trimming cost V 3 bases and J 5 bases; bases outside gene matches: 4. CDR3 in DNA: TGTGCCAGCAGCTCACGGGACAGGGGGTATCAGCCCCAGCATTTT. Its protein is CASSSRDRGYQPQHF.

The chain combines TRBV12-5 with TRBJ2-3; 11 bases map to TRBD2. The V segment lost 6 bases and the J segment 4 bases; nucleotides outside the gene matches: 6. The CDR3 runs 15 residues. From germline, CDR1 is LGHNT and CDR2 FRNRAP. Written as DNA, the CDR3 is TGTGCTAGTGGCCAAGGACTAGCGGGCTCAGATACGCAGTATTTT. Amino acids: CASGQGLAGSDTQYF.

This chain uses TRBV5-1 with TRBJ1-2, with 8 nucleotides matching TRBD1. V trimming: 4 bases; J trimming: 8 bases; junction bases outside the gene matches: 13. The CDR3 has 15 residues. In germline, CDR1 is SGHRS, CDR2 YFSETQ. CDR3 region: CASSPDLRQGQGYTF. Written as DNA, the CDR3 is TGCGCCAGCAGCCCCGACCTTAGACAGGGGCAGGGCTACACCTTC.

The genes are TRBV19 and TRBJ2-3; D unresolved. The V gene lost 1 base and the J gene lost 4 bases, with 6 bases spanning the gap. This CDR3 spans 13 amino acids. The V gene's germline CDR1 is LNHDA and CDR2 SQIVND (reference sequence). The CDR3 reads CASSIVGSDTQYF. CDR3 nucleotide sequence: TGTGCCAGTAGTATAGTTGGATCAGATACGCAGTATTTT. The full variable domain, with the rest looked up from reference TRBV19 and TRBJ2-3, is DGGITQSPKYLFRKEGQNVTLSCEQNLNHDAMYWYRQDPGQGLRLIYYSQIVNDFQKGDIAEGYSVSREKKESFPLTVTSAQKNPTAFYLCASSIVGSDTQYFGPGTRLTVL.

V gene TRBV12-3 or TRBV12-4 combines with J gene TRBJ2-5; D not certain. The CDR3 loop spans 14 amino acids. Trimming pared 2 bases from V and 2 bases from J, leaving 9 bases between. CDR3: CASSLKPAQETQYF. The CDR3 DNA reads as TGTGCCAGCAGTTTAAAACCAGCACAAGAGACCCAGTACTTC.

The V and J genes are TRBV24-1 and TRBJ2-5; possibly TRBD1 for D (5 bases). Germline assignment: CDR1 KGHDR and CDR2 SFDVKD. The V gene lost 3 bases and the J gene lost 2 bases, with 9 bases spanning the gap. The CDR3 has 14 residues. In DNA form, the CDR3 reads TGTGCCACCAGTGATCGTCAGGGACAAGAGACCCAGTACTTC. Translation: CATSDRQGQETQYF.

This chain connects TRBV6-1 to TRBJ2-7; D not certain. Between the trimmed V and J ends, which lost 2 bases and 1 base, there was a span of 15 bases. This CDR3 is built from 16 residues. Germline V gene data show CDR1 as MNHNS and CDR2 as SASEGT. The CDR3: CASSELRSLSSYEQYF. CDR3 bases: TGTGCCAGCAGTGAATTAAGGTCTCTCTCATCCTACGAGCAGTACTTC.

This clonotype was counted only a few times. V is TRBV5-1 and J is TRBJ1-2; a weak D match, TRBD1 (5 bases). The CDR3 is made up of 15 amino acids. Looked up from germline, CDR1 is SGHRS and CDR2 is YFSETQ. With 0 bases removed from V and 2 bases from J, the gap between germline ends came to 11 bases. The CDR3 reads CASSLERGANYGYTF. The CDR3 coding sequence is TGCGCCAGCAGCTTGGAAAGGGGAGCCAACTATGGCTACACCTTC.

This clonotype was counted a few times. This chain joins TRBV20-1 and TRBJ2-7, with TRBD2 matching 11 bases. V was pared by 5 bases and J by 7 bases, with 19 bases of the junction left unmatched. This CDR3 has 17 residues. The germline gives CDR1 DFQATT, CDR2 SNEGSKA (reference sequence). The CDR3 bases are TGCAGTGCTCGCGCAAGTTTCCTAGCGGGAGGTTATGCGGAGCAGTACTTC. Amino acid sequence: CSARASFLAGGYAEQYF.

In its sample, this clonotype was seen many times. J is TRBJ2-7 and V is TRBV3-1; D might be TRBD1 (6 bases). Germline-derived CDR1 and CDR2 are LGHDT and YNNKEL (reference sequence). V was pared by 1 base and J by 9 bases, with 13 bases between. The CDR3 runs 13 residues. In nucleotides, the CDR3 is TGTGCCAGCAGCCAAGGGGGACATTCATCGCAGTACTTC. Protein sequence: CASSQGGHSSQYF.

The V call is TRBV4-2, the J call TRBJ2-6; D unclear. The CDR3 covers 16 residues. The germline gives CDR1 LGHNA, CDR2 YNFKEQ. V shed 0 bases and J shed 2 bases, with 8 bases lying between them. As DNA, the CDR3 is TGTGCCAGCAGCCAAGATACGGCAGCTGGGGCCAACGTCCTGACTTTC. This codes for CASSQDTAAGANVLTF.

The rearrangement links TRBV12-3 or TRBV12-4 to TRBJ2-5, with a tentative D call TRBD1 (5 bases). Deletions cut 7 bases from V and 1 base from J, with 16 bases between. The CDR3 is 15 residues long. The CDR3 coding sequence is TGTGCCAGCACCGCAGGGTGGGGCCCCCAAGAGACCCAGTACTTC. Protein sequence: CASTAGWGPQETQYF.